Only a few counts were recorded for the clone carrying this T cell receptor (beta chain). Its antigen is still unknown. Diagnoses were established using clinical symptoms, serum thyroxine and TRAb, thyroid ultrasound and orbital computed tomography. This specimen comes from a study of T cells in Graves' hyperthyroidism and ophthalmopathy. Whole-study results and caveats: From stable hyperthyroidism, ophthalmopathy was separated by a 13 V-J model.

What was amplified from RNA transcripts were TCR beta CDR3 regions. HTBI primers were used for first-round RT-PCR of the TCR CDR3. TCRdb fed the multiplex PCR reads into MiXCR, producing one record per CDR3 protein. The sample comprises hundreds of thousands of distinct CDR3 sequences, 13% of which are singletons, and around a tenth rests with the top ten. This CDR3 is 16 amino acids long. The V segment lost 3 bases and the J segment 5 bases; nucleotides outside the gene matches: 5. The germline V gene encodes CDR1 MNHEY and CDR2 SMNVEV (reference sequence). This TCR was recovered from a woman under 30 with Graves' hyperthyroidism. Sequenced input: blood. The chain links TRBV27 to TRBJ2-2, with 11 bases lining up with TRBD2. CDR3 nucleotides: TGTGCCAGCAGTTTTGGGCTAGCGGGGGGTACCGGGGAGCTGTTTTTT. Its translation is CASSFGLAGGTGELFF.